This T cell receptor beta chain was recovered during a study of blood T cell repertoires in COVID-19. Method: immunoSEQ multiplex PCR; TCRdb's copy keeps in-frame clones and lacks some. The sample lists about 210,000 clones, around 80% seen once, with roughly 12% in the top ten. Germline CDR1 and CDR2: SGHRS and YFSETQ. This CDR3 comprises 16 residues. V dropped 4 bases and J dropped 6; count of bases not matched to a gene: 10. Material for sequencing was peripheral blood. The chain employs TRBV5-1 and TRBJ1-4; 9 nucleotides line up with TRBD1. The TCR originated in a woman aged 40 to 50 with acute or convalescent COVID-19. CDR3 coding DNA: TGCGCCAGCAGCCGAGGACCGGGACAGGGAGATGAAAAACTGTTTTTT. Translated: CASSRGPGQGDEKLFF. Based on the CDR3 plus reference TRBV5-1 and TRBJ1-4, the full variable domain is KAGVTQTPRYLIKTRGQQVTLSCSPISGHRSVSWYQQTPGQGLQFLFEYFSETQRNKGNFPGRFSGRQFSNSRSEMNVSTLELGDSALYLCASSRGPGQGDEKLFFGSGTQLSVL.